This T cell receptor (beta chain) was found in a study of blood T cell repertoires in COVID-19 (dated by TCRdb to the early 2020s). For the wider study: Collaborator samples came from the United States, Italy and Spain and covered acute and convalescent phases of COVID-19. The material from the prospective study consisted of cDNA or gDNA derived from T cells, B-cell-depleted T cells, or PBMCs. The dataset comprised deeply sampled blood TCRbeta repertoires from subjects exposed to, actively infected with, or recovered from COVID-19. The repertoires were made available in a free public database intended to serve as a resource for research on the immune response to SARS-CoV-2. Samples were obtained from the ongoing ImmuneRACE study (first 160 participants) and from over a thousand subjects provided by 6 global collaborators. Nearly every sample came with metadata listing a de-identified subject ID, COVID-19 status, age in years and sex. HLA class I and class II types, where available, came from metadata supplied by the sample provider rather than from assay-based typing. Summary of the overall study and its limitations: The quantity of clinical and demographic metadata differed by source and by participant and was supplied without curation.

Collaborating institutions collected whole blood in K2EDTA tubes following their own protocols. For TCRbeta analysis, collaborators shipped samples in one of three forms: frozen whole blood, isolated PBMCs, or DNA extracted from either of those sample types. TCRbeta CDR3 regions were amplified from genomic DNA by means of the immunoSEQ Assay, a bias-controlled multiplex PCR. The original pipeline was this. Within the assay, amplification of reference gene primers was used to estimate how many nucleated cells each sample contained. To quantify the absolute abundance of each unique TCRbeta CDR3 rearrangement, sequence reads were collapsed and filtered. For each sample, productive Simpson clonality was calculated as the square root of Simpson's diversity index over productive rearrangements. The table was pulled from immuneACCESS by TCRdb, which kept in-frame rearrangements only. Such tables lose some clones; where checked, under half of the loss comes from unresolved V genes, and the rest has no known cause. The D gene and trimming were derived from the DNA, and the V and J assignments and clone size from that table. The sample records some 94,000 clones, around nine tenths of which are singletons. The top ten hold 15% of the sample.

As concerns this clone: The antigen it recognizes is unknown. The input lacks base qualities; no much larger clone sits a single base away.

The CDR3 runs 15 residues from the cysteine to the phenylalanine. The DNA shown is the 45-base CDR3, in frame from base 1. Taken from the germline V gene, the CDR1 and CDR2 loops are SGHAT and FQNNGV. The germline V end is reduced by 5 bases and the J end by 13 bases; junction bases left unmatched: 14. Specimen: peripheral blood. The rearranged chain carries TRBV11-2 and TRBJ2-1, with 10 bases aligning to TRBD2. The sequence derives from a human donor in a cohort sampled during active COVID-19. The DNA is as follows: TGTGCCAGCAGCCCCGAGCGGGGGGGCCCGGGTGAACAGTTCTTC. This translates into CASSPERGGPGEQFF.